One and the same sample provided the 27 T cell receptor beta chains below, sequenced in a study of blood T cell repertoires in COVID-19. Using immunoSEQ multiplex PCR, the repertoire was profiled, and TCRdb retains in-frame clones only, with some absent. This table has 350,000 to 500,000 clones, over 75% appearing once. The sequenced sample was PBMCs or T cells enriched from blood (not recorded which). The receptors were sampled from a woman aged 18-29 years who had been exposed to COVID-19.

J is TRBJ2-3 and V is TRBV7-2; 13 bases match TRBD2. The trim removed 6 bases at V and 4 bases at J, leaving 4 bases unmatched. Per germline, CDR1 SGHTA and CDR2 FQGNSA. The CDR3 is made up of 15 amino acids. The CDR3 reads CASSPGTSGADTQYF. CDR3 DNA sequence: TGTGCCAGCAGTCCCGGGACTAGCGGGGCAGATACGCAGTATTTT.

The V call is TRBV7-8, the J call TRBJ2-5; perhaps TRBD2 as D (5 bases). The CDR3 consists of 15 residues. Per germline, CDR1 SGHVS and CDR2 FQNEAQ. V dropped 7 bases and J dropped 1 base, with 16 bases sitting between them. For the CDR3, the DNA is TGTGCCAGCACCATAAATTCGGGGTCCCAAGAGACCCAGTACTTC. This gives the protein CASTINSGSQETQYF.

This clone was observed a few times. The chain uses TRBV7-9 and TRBJ2-2, with D perhaps matching TRBD1 (5 bases). Germline-derived CDR1 and CDR2 are SEHNR and FQNEAQ (reference sequence). V lost 0 bases and J lost 4, with 9 bases in between. The CDR3 has 15 residues. CDR3 residues: CASSLAQGPTGELFF. The DNA of the CDR3 is TGTGCCAGCAGCTTAGCGCAGGGCCCCACCGGGGAGCTGTTTTTT.

CDR3 sequence: CATRVSGGGETQYF. The CDR3 DNA is TGTGCCACCAGAGTGTCGGGAGGTGGGGAGACCCAGTACTTC. The genes are TRBV27 and TRBJ2-5, with 7 bases lining up with TRBD2. Looked up from germline, CDR1 is MNHEY and CDR2 is SMNVEV (reference sequence). This CDR3 spans 14 amino acids. Losses at the gene ends were 10 bases for V and 5 bases for J; bases not matched to a gene: 13.

The chain employs TRBV19 and TRBJ1-5; 11 positions match TRBD1. Trimming at V came to 3 bases and at J to 0 bases, leaving 10 bases not matched to a gene. Germline V gives CDR1 LNHDA, CDR2 SQIVND (reference sequence). The CDR3 loop spans 19 amino acids. CDR3 region: CASSIDSGTGGYSNQPQHF. The CDR3 DNA is TGTGCCAGTAGTATCGACTCCGGGACAGGGGGTTATAGCAATCAGCCCCAGCATTTT.

This chain uses TRBV18 with TRBJ2-7, with 10 bases matching TRBD1. CDR1 and CDR2 (germline): KGHSH, LQKENI. This CDR3 has 15 residues. With 3 bases clipped from V and 6 bases from J, the junction kept 8 bases outside the gene matches. The CDR3 sequence is CASSPPDRGLGEQYF. The DNA of the CDR3 is TGTGCCAGCTCACCCCCAGACAGGGGGCTCGGCGAGCAGTACTTC.

The genes are TRBV5-6 and TRBJ1-2, with 9 bases that match TRBD1. The CDR3 consists of 14 residues. The V segment lost 4 bases and the J segment 8 bases; nucleotides outside the gene matches: 9. Germline values: CDR1 SGHDT, CDR2 YYEEEE. CDR3 sequence reads: CASSQGQGFSGYTF. In DNA, the CDR3 is TGTGCCAGCAGCCAGGGACAGGGCTTTTCCGGCTACACCTTC.

V usage is TRBV6-2 or TRBV6-3 and J usage is TRBJ2-1; unclear D gene. Germline-derived CDR1 and CDR2 are MNHEY and SVGEGT. The CDR3 runs to 12 residues. With 2 bases removed from V and 5 bases from J, the gap between germline ends came to 4 bases. The CDR3 nucleotides read TGTGCCAGCAGTTACCGTGACAATGAGCAGTTCTTC. Translation gives CASSYRDNEQFF.

The genes are TRBV10-1 and TRBJ2-2, with 14 bases lining up with TRBD2. The CDR3 contains 16 residues. CDR1 WNHNN and CDR2 SYGVQD come from the germline V gene (reference sequence). After removal of 4 bases from V and 7 bases from J, the junction contained 5 bases not matched to a gene. Here the CDR3 reads CASSGGLAGVGGELFF. DNA for the CDR3: TGCGCCAGCAGTGGGGGACTAGCGGGAGTCGGCGGGGAGCTGTTTTTT.

V is TRBV21-1 and J is TRBJ1-1. TRBV21-1 is shown as a pseudogene. This CDR3 region has 15 residues. CDR3 in amino acids: CASSKDGGGRPEAFF. The CDR3 bases are TGTGCCAGCAGCAAAGACGGGGGGGGACGGCCTGAAGCTTTCTTT.

The chain couples TRBV6-1 to TRBJ1-6, with a weak D call TRBD1 (6 bases). The CDR3 contains 18 residues. CDR1 is MNHNS, CDR2 SASEGT, per germline. V was cut by 2 bases and J by 0 bases, with 14 bases left in between. CDR3 region: CASSETAGAYSYNSPLHF. CDR3 in DNA: TGTGCCAGCAGTGAAACGGCAGGGGCCTACTCCTATAATTCACCCCTCCACTTT.

This clone was counted a few times. The chain is built from TRBV18 and TRBJ1-1, with D unresolved. Germline V gene lookup returns CDR1 KGHSH and CDR2 LQKENI. This CDR3 comprises 13 residues. V lost 1 base and J lost 4, with 7 bases in between. CDR3 sequence (DNA): TGTGCCAGCTCACCACTGGAGGTCACTGAAGCTTTCTTT. Its translation: CASSPLEVTEAFF.

The chain recombines TRBV5-6 with TRBJ1-2, with D hard to call. The CDR3 extends over 16 amino acids. V lost 5 bases and J 4 bases, leaving 21 bases between the germline ends. Germline V lookup: CDR1 SGHDT, CDR2 YYEEEE. CDR3 DNA sequence: TGTGCCAGCAGTTCCCATAACAGCGGCCGAGGCTATGGCTACACCTTC. It encodes CASSSHNSGRGYGYTF.

The chain employs TRBV28 and TRBJ2-5, with 8 bases fitting TRBD1. Germline V gene sequence: CDR1 MDHEN, CDR2 SYDVKM. The V gene end was trimmed by 7 bases and the J gene end by 6 bases; junction bases not matched to a gene: 4. This CDR3 is built from 12 residues. The CDR3 reads CASKGQAKTQYF. The CDR3 nucleotides read TGTGCCAGCAAGGGACAGGCCAAGACCCAGTACTTC.

V and J are TRBV29-1 and TRBJ2-2; possibly TRBD2 for D (6 bases). Between the trimmed V and J ends, which lost 3 bases and 5 bases, there was a span of 16 bases. The CDR3 extends over 15 amino acids. The germline V gene encodes CDR1 SQVTM and CDR2 ANQGSEA. CDR3: CSVELGDWGTGELFF. DNA for the CDR3: TGCAGCGTTGAGTTGGGGGACTGGGGGACCGGGGAGCTGTTTTTT.

CDR3 sequence: CASSQDRLNYGYTF. The DNA of the CDR3 is TGCGCCAGCAGCCAGGACAGACTAAACTATGGCTACACCTTC. The rearrangement links TRBV5-1 to TRBJ1-2, with D perhaps TRBD1 (6 bases). The CDR3 consists of 14 residues. CDR1 SGHRS and CDR2 YFSETQ come from the germline V gene. The V and J ends lost 4 bases and 2 bases respectively, with 12 bases between them.

The V call is TRBV27, the J call TRBJ1-6, with a weak D call TRBD1 (5 bases). The CDR3 contains 16 residues. Germline CDR1 reads MNHEY; CDR2 reads SMNVEV (reference sequence). Trimming removed 3 bases from V and 6 bases from J, with 15 bases in between. The CDR3 region is CASSLEGAGVNSPLHF. The DNA for the CDR3 is TGTGCCAGCAGTTTGGAAGGAGCGGGGGTTAATTCACCCCTCCACTTT.

This chain links TRBV5-4 with TRBJ2-1; 9 bases agree with TRBD2. Germline V gene lookup returns CDR1 SGHNT and CDR2 YYREEE (reference sequence). The CDR3 covers 15 residues. Trimming at V came to 4 bases and at J to 10 bases, leaving 12 bases not matched to a gene. In DNA form, the CDR3 reads TGTGCCAGCAGCCAAGCGGGGGGCGCCCTTCCAGAGCAGTTCTTC. Protein product: CASSQAGGALPEQFF.

The chain carries TRBV5-5 and TRBJ1-5; 10 bases fit TRBD1. The CDR3 covers 17 residues. CDR1 and CDR2 from the germline V gene are SGHKS and YYEKEE (reference sequence). J was trimmed by 2 bases and V by 2 bases; bases with no gene match: 7. The CDR3: CASSFGDRGDGNQPQHF. The CDR3 DNA sequence: TGTGCCAGCAGCTTCGGGGACAGGGGCGATGGCAATCAGCCCCAGCATTTT. Supplemented by reference TRBV5-5 and TRBJ1-5, the full variable domain reads DAGVTQSPTHLIKTRGQQVTLRCSPISGHKSVSWYQQVLGQGPQFIFQYYEKEERGRGNFPDRFSARQFPNYSSELNVNALLLGDSALYLCASSFGDRGDGNQPQHFGDGTRLSIL.

The genes are TRBV7-2 and TRBJ2-3, with TRBD2 identical over 7 bases. V dropped 4 bases and J dropped 7; count of bases not matched to a gene: 20. The germline gives CDR1 SGHTA, CDR2 FQGNSA. There are 18 residues in the CDR3. The CDR3, as DNA: TGTGCCAGCAGCTGGCCCGGAGTGGGACGGGAGGTAACTAATACGCAGTATTTT. Protein sequence: CASSWPGVGREVTNTQYF.

The chain recombines TRBV6-1 with TRBJ2-1; 7 bases line up with TRBD2. The junction had 6 bases not matched to a gene; V was cut back by 0 bases and J by 7 bases. CDR1 MNHNS and CDR2 SASEGT come from the germline V gene. The CDR3 loop spans 15 amino acids. The CDR3 protein is CASSEATGGLNEQFF. Written as DNA, the CDR3 is TGTGCCAGCAGTGAAGCAACGGGAGGTTTGAATGAGCAGTTCTTC.

The J gene is TRBJ1-5, the V gene TRBV2; the match to TRBD1 covers 9 bases. This CDR3 contains 15 residues. Germline CDR1 SNHLY, CDR2 FYNNEI. Trimming at V came to 5 bases and at J to 3 bases, leaving 5 bases not matched to a gene. The CDR3 DNA reads as TGTGCCAGCAGTTATGGACAGGGGCACAATCAGCCCCAGCATTTT. This translates into CASSYGQGHNQPQHF.

This chain connects TRBV5-5 to TRBJ2-7, with a possible D match to TRBD1 (5 bases). The CDR3 is 14 amino acids. V gave up 0 bases and J gave up 3 bases, with 10 bases separating them. The germline gives CDR1 SGHKS, CDR2 YYEKEE (reference sequence). The CDR3 sequence is CASSLEGQSYEQYF. CDR3 nucleotide sequence: TGTGCCAGCAGCTTGGAGGGGCAGAGCTACGAGCAGTACTTC.

The chain links TRBV6-5 to TRBJ1-1, with a weak D call TRBD1 (6 bases). The germline V and J ends were trimmed by 6 bases and 0 bases, with 8 bases remaining between them. Per germline, CDR1 MNHEY and CDR2 SVGAGI. This CDR3 has 13 amino acids. DNA for the CDR3: TGTGCCAGCAGAGGACAGATGAACACTGAAGCTTTCTTT. Its translation: CASRGQMNTEAFF.

CDR3 coding DNA: TGTGCCAGCAGTCAAGACAGAGGGACATACGAGCAGTACTTC. Translation gives CASSQDRGTYEQYF. The chain couples TRBV6-6 to TRBJ2-7; TRBD1 is a possible D gene (6 bases). Germline loops: CDR1 MNHNY, CDR2 SVGAGI (reference sequence). Trimming took 5 bases from V and 4 from J, leaving 15 bases between them. CDR3 length: 14 residues.

As to this clone: The sample carries other DNA sequences with the same CDR3. This chain joins TRBV7-9 and TRBJ2-7, with D perhaps TRBD1 (6 bases). The CDR3 sequence is 14 residues long. Trimming shortened V by 5 bases and J by 4 bases, and 15 bases separated the two germline ends. Per the germline V gene, CDR1 is SEHNR and CDR2 is FQNEAQ (reference sequence). The CDR3 loop reads CASSLTGTSYEQYF. The CDR3 DNA reads as TGTGCCAGCAGCCTTACAGGGACGAGTTACGAGCAGTACTTC.

DNA for the CDR3: TGTGCCAGCTCACTAAACACAGGGAACACTGAAGCTTTCTTT. Protein sequence: CASSLNTGNTEAFF. V usage is TRBV18 and J usage is TRBJ1-1; TRBD1 might be the D (5 bases). CDR1 is KGHSH and CDR2 is LQKENI in the germline V gene. The CDR3 has 14 residues. Trimming stripped 4 bases from V and 1 base from J, with 10 bases between.